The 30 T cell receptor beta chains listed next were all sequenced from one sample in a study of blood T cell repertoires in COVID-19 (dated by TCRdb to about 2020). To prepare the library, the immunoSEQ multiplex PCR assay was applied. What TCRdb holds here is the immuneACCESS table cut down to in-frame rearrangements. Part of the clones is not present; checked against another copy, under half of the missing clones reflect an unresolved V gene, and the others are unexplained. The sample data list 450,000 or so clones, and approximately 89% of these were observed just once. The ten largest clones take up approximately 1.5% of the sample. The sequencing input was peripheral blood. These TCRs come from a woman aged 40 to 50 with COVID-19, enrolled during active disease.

The CDR3: CASSLLAGNYNEQFF. CDR3 nucleotide sequence: TGTGCCAGCAGCCTCTTAGCGGGAAATTACAATGAGCAGTTCTTC. V and J are TRBV7-6 and TRBJ2-1; 8 positions match TRBD2. V shed 5 bases and J 4 bases; nucleotides not matched to a gene: 7. CDR1 is SGHVS, CDR2 FNYEAQ, per germline. The CDR3 sequence is 15 residues long. Combining the CDR3 with reference TRBV7-6 and TRBJ2-1 gives the whole variable domain GAGVSQSPRYKVTKRGQDVALRCDPISGHVSLYWYRQALGQGPEFLTYFNYEAQQDKSGLPNDRFSAERPEGSISTLTIQRTEQRDSAMYRCASSLLAGNYNEQFFGPGTRLTVL.

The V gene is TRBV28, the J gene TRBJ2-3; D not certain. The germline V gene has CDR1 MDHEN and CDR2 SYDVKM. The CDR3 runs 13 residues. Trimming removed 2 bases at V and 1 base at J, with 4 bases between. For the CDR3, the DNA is TGTGCCAGCAGTTTAAGCGGCACAGATACGCAGTATTTT. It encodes CASSLSGTDTQYF.

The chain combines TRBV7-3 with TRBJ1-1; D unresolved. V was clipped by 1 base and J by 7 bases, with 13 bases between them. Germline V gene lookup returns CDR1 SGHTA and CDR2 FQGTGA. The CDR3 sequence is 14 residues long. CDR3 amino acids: CASSLNGGAVEAFF. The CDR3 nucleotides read TGTGCCAGCAGCTTAAACGGAGGTGCGGTTGAAGCTTTCTTT.

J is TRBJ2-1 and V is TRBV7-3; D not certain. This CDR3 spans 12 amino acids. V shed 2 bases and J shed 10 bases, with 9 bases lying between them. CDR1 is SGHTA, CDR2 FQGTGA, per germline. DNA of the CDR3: TGTGCCAGCAGCTTAGGTCCCAGGGAGCAGTTCTTC. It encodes CASSLGPREQFF. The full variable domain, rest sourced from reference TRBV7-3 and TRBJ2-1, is GAGVSQTPSNKVTEKGKYVELRCDPISGHTALYWYRQSLGQGPEFLIYFQGTGAADDSGLPNDRFFAVRPEGSVSTLKIQRTERGDSAVYLCASSLGPREQFFGPGTRLTVL.

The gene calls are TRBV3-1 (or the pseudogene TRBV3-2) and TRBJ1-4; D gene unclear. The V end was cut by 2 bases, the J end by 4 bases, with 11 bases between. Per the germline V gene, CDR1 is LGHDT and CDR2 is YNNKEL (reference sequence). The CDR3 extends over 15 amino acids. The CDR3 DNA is TGTGCCAGCAGCCAAAGAATGGGAGTTAATGAAAAACTGTTTTTT. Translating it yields CASSQRMGVNEKLFF.

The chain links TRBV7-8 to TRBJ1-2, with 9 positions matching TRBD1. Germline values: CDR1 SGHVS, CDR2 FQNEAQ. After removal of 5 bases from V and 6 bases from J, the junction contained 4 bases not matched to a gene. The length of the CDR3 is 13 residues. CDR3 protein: CASSPDRGDGYTF. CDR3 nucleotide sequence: TGTGCCAGCAGCCCCGACAGGGGGGATGGCTACACCTTC.

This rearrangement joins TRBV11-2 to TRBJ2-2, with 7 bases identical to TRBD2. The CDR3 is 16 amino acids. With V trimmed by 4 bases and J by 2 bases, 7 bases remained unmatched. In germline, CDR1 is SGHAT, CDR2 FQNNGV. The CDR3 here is CASSSSTGLNTGELFF. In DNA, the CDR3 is TGTGCCAGCAGCTCGAGTACGGGACTAAACACCGGGGAGCTGTTTTTT. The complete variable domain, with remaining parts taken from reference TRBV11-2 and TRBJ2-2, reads EAGVAQSPRYKIIEKRQSVAFWCNPISGHATLYWYQQILGQGPKLLIQFQNNGVVDDSQLPKDRFSAERLKGVDSTLKIQPAKLEDSAVYLCASSSSTGLNTGELFFGEGSRLTVL.

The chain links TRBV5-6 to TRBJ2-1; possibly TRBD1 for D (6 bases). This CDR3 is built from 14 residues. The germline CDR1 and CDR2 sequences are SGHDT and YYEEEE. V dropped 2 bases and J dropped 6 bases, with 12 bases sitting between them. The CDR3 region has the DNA TGTGCCAGCAGCTTCCGACAGGTCCCCAATGAGCAGTTCTTC. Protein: CASSFRQVPNEQFF.

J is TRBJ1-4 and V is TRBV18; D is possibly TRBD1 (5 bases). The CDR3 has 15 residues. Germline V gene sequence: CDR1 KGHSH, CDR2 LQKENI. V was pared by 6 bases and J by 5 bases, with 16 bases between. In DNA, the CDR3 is TGTGCCAGCTCCGGTAGACAGTTCCTCAATGAAAAACTGTTTTTT. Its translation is CASSGRQFLNEKLFF.

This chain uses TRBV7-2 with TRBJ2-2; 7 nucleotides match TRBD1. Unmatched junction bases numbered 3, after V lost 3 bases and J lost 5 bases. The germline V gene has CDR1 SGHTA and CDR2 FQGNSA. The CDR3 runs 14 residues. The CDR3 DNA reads TGTGCCAGCAGCTTCGACAGGGTAACCGGGGAGCTGTTTTTT. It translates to CASSFDRVTGELFF. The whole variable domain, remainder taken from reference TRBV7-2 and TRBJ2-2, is GAGVSQSPSNKVTEKGKDVELRCDPISGHTALYWYRQSLGQGLEFLIYFQGNSAPDKSGLPSDRFSAERTGGSVSTLTIQRTQQEDSAVYLCASSFDRVTGELFFGEGSRLTVL.

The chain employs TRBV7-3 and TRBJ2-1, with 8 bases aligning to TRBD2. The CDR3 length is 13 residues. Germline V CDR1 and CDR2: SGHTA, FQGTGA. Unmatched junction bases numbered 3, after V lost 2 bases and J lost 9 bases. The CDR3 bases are TGTGCCAGCAGCTTAGGACTAGCAAGTGAGCAGTTCTTC. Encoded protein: CASSLGLASEQFF.

The chain's CDR3 is CASSQAPSRLATNEKLFF. In nucleotides, the CDR3 is TGCGCCAGCAGCCAAGCTCCAAGCAGACTTGCAACTAATGAAAAACTGTTTTTT. V gene TRBV4-3 combines with J gene TRBJ1-4; D not certain. The CDR3 spans 18 residues. V was trimmed by 1 base and J by 0 bases, leaving 15 bases between them. The V gene's germline CDR1 is LGHNA and CDR2 YSLEER.

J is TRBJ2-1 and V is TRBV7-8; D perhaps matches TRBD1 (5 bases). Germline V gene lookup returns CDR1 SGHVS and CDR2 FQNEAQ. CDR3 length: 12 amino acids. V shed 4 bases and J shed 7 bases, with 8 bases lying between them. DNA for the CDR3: TGTGCCAGCAGCTCCCAGGGAAATGAGCAGTTCTTC. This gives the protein CASSSQGNEQFF.

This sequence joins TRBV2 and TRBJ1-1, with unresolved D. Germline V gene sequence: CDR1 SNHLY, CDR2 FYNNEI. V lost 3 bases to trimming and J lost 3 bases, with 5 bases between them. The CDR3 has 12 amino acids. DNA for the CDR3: TGTGCCAGCAGTGACGGTTACACTGAAGCTTTCTTT. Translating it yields CASSDGYTEAFF. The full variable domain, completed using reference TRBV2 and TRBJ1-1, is EPEVTQTPSHQVTQMGQEVILRCVPISNHLYFYWYRQILGQKVEFLVSFYNNEISEKSEIFDDQFSVERPDGSNFTLKIRSTKLEDSAMYFCASSDGYTEAFFGQGTRLTVV.

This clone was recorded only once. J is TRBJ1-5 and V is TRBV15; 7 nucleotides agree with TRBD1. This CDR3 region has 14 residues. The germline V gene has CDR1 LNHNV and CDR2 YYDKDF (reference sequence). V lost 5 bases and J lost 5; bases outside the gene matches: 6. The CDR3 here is CATSGPGGHQPQHF. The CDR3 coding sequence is TGTGCCACCAGCGGGCCAGGGGGTCATCAGCCCCAGCATTTT.

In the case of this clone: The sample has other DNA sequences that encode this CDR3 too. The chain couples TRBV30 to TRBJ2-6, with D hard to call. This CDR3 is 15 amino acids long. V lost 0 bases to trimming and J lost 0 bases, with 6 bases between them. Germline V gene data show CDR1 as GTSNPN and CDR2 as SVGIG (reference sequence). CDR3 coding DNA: TGTGCCTGGAGTGTACGGGTCTCTGGGGCCAACGTCCTGACTTTC. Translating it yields CAWSVRVSGANVLTF.

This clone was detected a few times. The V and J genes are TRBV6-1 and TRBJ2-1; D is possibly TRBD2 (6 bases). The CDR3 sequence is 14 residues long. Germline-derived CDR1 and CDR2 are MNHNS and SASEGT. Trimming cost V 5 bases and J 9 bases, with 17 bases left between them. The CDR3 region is CASSSRVGGGEQFF. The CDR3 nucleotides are TGTGCCAGCAGTTCCCGCGTCGGGGGAGGTGAGCAGTTCTTC.

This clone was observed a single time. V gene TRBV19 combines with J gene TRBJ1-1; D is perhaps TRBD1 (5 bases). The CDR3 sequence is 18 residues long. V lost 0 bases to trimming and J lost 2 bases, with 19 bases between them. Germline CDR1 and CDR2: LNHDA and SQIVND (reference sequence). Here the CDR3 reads CASSIDLHDGGLNTEAFF. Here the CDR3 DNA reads TGTGCCAGTAGTATAGATCTTCACGATGGGGGACTTAACACTGAAGCTTTCTTT.

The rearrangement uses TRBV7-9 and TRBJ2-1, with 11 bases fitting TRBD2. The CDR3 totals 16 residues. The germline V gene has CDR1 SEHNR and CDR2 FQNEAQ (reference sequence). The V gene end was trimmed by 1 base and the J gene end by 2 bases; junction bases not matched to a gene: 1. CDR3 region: CASSLGSGRAYNEQFF. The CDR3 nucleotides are TGTGCCAGCAGCTTAGGTAGCGGGAGGGCCTACAATGAGCAGTTCTTC.

CDR3 DNA: TGTGCCAGCAGCTTACTTCCAAGCGGGCCGGACCCCGGGGAGCTGTTTTTT. Translating it yields CASSLLPSGPDPGELFF. The V call is TRBV7-9, the J call TRBJ2-2; a possible D gene is TRBD2 (6 bases). This CDR3 has 17 residues. Germline assignment: CDR1 SEHNR and CDR2 FQNEAQ (reference sequence). V lost 2 bases and J lost 6, with 19 bases in between. The variable domain in full, completed from reference TRBV7-9 and TRBJ2-2, reads DTGVSQNPRHKITKRGQNVTFRCDPISEHNRLYWYRQTLGQGPEFLTYFQNEAQLEKSRLLSDRFSAERPKGSFSTLEIQRTEQGDSAMYLCASSLLPSGPDPGELFFGEGSRLTVL.

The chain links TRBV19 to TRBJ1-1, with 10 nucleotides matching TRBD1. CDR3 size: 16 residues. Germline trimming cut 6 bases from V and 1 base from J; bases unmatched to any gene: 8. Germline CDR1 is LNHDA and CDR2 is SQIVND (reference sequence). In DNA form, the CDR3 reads TGTGCCAGTAGCCCGGGACAGGGGCCCCCGAACACTGAAGCTTTCTTT. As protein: CASSPGQGPPNTEAFF.

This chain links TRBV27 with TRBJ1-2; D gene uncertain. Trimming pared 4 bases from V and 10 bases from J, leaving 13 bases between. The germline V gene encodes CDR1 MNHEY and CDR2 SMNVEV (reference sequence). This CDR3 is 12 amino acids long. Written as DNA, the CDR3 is TGTGCCAGCAGTTCCACCCCACACGTCTACACCTTC. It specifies CASSSTPHVYTF.

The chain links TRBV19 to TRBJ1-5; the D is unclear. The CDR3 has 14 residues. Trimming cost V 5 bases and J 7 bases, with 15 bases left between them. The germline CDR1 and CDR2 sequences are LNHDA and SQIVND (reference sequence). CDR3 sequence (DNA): TGTGCCAGTAGTCCCCAGGCGGGATACCAGCCCCAGCATTTT. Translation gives CASSPQAGYQPQHF.

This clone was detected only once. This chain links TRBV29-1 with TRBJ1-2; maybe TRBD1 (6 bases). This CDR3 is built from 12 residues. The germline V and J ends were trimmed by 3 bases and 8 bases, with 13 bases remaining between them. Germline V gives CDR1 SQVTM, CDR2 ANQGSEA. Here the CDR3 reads CSVDLEQGGYTF. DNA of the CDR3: TGCAGCGTTGATTTAGAACAGGGAGGCTACACCTTC.

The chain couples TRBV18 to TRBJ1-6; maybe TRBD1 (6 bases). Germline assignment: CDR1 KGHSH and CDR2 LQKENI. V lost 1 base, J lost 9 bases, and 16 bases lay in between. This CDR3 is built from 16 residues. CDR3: CASSPLQSQGSSPLHF. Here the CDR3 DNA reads TGTGCCAGCTCACCACTGCAATCACAGGGTAGTTCACCCCTCCACTTT. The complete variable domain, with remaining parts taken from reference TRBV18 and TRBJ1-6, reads NAGVMQNPRHLVRRRGQEARLRCSPMKGHSHVYWYRQLPEEGLKFMVYLQKENIIDESGMPKERFSAEFPKEGPSILRIQQVVRGDSAAYFCASSPLQSQGSSPLHFGNGTRLTVT.

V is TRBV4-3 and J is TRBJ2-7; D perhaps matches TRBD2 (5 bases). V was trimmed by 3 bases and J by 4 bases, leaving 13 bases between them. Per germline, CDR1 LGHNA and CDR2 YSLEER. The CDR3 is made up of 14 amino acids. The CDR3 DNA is TGCGCCAGCAGCCAGGACCGACCGGGGTACGAGCAGTACTTC. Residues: CASSQDRPGYEQYF.

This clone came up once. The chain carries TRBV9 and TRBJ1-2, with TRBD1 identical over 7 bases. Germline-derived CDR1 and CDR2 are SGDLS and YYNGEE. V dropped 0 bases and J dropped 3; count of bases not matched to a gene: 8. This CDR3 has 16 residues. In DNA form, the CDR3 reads TGTGCCAGCAGCGTAGACAGGGGCAGGGGTGACTATGGCTACACCTTC. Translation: CASSVDRGRGDYGYTF.

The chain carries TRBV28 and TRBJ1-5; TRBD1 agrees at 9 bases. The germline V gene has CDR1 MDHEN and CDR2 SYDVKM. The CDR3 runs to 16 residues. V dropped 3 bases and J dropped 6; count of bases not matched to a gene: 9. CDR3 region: CASSFGTGRIGQPQHF. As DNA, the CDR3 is TGTGCCAGCAGTTTCGGGACAGGGAGGATAGGTCAGCCCCAGCATTTT. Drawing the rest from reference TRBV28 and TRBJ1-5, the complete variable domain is DVKVTQSSRYLVKRTGEKVFLECVQDMDHENMFWYRQDPGLGLRLIYFSYDVKMKEKGDIPEGYSVSREKKERFSLILESASTNQTSMYLCASSFGTGRIGQPQHFGDGTRLSIL.

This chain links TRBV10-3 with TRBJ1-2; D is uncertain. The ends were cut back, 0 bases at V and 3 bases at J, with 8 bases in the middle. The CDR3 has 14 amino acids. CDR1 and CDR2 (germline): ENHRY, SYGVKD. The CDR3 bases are TGTGCCATCAGTGAGTCGGAGGAGTACTATGGCTACACCTTC. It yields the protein CAISESEEYYGYTF.

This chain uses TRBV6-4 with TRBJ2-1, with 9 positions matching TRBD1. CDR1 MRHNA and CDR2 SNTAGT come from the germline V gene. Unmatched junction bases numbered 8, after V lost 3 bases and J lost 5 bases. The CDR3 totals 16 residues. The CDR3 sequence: CASSDDPGTGNNEQFF. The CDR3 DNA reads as TGTGCCAGCAGTGATGATCCCGGGACAGGGAACAATGAGCAGTTCTTC.